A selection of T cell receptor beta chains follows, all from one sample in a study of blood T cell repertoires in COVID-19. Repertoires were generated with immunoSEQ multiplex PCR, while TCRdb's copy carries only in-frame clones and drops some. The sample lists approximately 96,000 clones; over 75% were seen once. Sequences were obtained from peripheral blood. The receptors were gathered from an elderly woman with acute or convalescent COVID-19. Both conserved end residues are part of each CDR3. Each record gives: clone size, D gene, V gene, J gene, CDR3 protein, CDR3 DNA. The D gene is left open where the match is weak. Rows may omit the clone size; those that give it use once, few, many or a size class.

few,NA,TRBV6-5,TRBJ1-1,CASVPVASDTEAFF,TGTGCCAGTGTGCCGGTAGCCTCGGACACTGAAGCTTTCTTT
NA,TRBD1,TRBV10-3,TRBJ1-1,CAISAIGGSEAFF,TGTGCCATCAGTGCGATAGGGGGCTCTGAAGCTTTCTTT
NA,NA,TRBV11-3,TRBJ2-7,CASSSGVPSGEQYF,TGTGCCAGCAGCTCCGGGGTCCCCTCGGGCGAGCAGTACTTC
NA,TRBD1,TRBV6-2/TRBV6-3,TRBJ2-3,CASSRQGLGTDTQYF,TGTGCCAGCAGTCGACAGGGTCTCGGCACAGATACGCAGTATTTT
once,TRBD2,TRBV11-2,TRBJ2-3,CASSSSSGAAQYF,TGTGCCAGCAGCTCGAGCAGCGGGGCGGCCCAGTATTTT
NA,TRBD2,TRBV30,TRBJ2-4,CAWTPGGAKNIQYF,TGTGCCTGGACTCCGGGGGGGGCCAAAAACATTCAGTACTTC
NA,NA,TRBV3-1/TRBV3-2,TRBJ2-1,CASSQGLASYNEQFF,TGTGCCAGCAGCCAAGGATTAGCATCCTACAATGAGCAGTTCTTC
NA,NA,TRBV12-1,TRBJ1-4,CASQGSREKLFF,TGTGCTAGCCAGGGATCTCGTGAAAAACTGTTTTTT
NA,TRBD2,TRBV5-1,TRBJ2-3,CASSPASGGGPTDTQYF,TGCGCCAGCAGCCCGGCCAGCGGGGGGGGACCCACGGATACGCAGTATTTT
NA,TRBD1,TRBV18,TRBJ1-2,CASSPVVPGQGNYGYTF,TGTGCCAGCTCACCCGTCGTCCCGGGACAGGGGAACTATGGCTACACCTTC
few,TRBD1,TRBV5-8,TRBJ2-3,CASSPGQGGADTQYF,TGTGCCAGCAGCCCAGGACAGGGAGGTGCAGATACGCAGTATTTT
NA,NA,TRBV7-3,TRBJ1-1,CASSSDMNTEAFF,TGTGCCAGCAGCTCGGACATGAACACTGAAGCTTTCTTT
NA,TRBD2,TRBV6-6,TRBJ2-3,CASSRSGAPDTQYF,TGTGCCAGCAGCCGTAGCGGGGCCCCAGATACGCAGTATTTT
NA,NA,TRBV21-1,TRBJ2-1,CASSNRTSGGNYNEQFF,TGTGCCAGCAGCAACAGGACTAGCGGGGGGAACTACAATGAGCAGTTCTTC
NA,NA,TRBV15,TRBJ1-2,CATSSQGQGYTF,TGTGCCACCAGCAGCCAGGGGCAAGGCTACACCTTC
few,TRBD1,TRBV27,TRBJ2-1,CASTLSGGNEQFF,TGTGCCAGCACCCTCTCAGGGGGCAATGAGCAGTTCTTC
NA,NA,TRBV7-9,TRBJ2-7,CASSQGLGDVSEQYF,TGTGCCAGCAGCCAAGGCTTGGGAGATGTCAGCGAGCAGTACTTC
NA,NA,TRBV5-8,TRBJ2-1,CASSSFGSSYNEQFF,TGTGCCAGCAGCTCATTCGGGAGCTCCTACAATGAGCAGTTCTTC
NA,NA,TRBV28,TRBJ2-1,CASMADNEQFF,TGTGCCAGCATGGCCGACAATGAGCAGTTCTTC
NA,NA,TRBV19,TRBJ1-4,CASSIFGTPNEKLFF,TGTGCCAGTAGTATCTTTGGGACTCCAAATGAAAAACTGTTTTTT
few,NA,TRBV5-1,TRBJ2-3,CASSLGGYTDTQYF,TGCGCCAGCAGCTTGGGAGGTTACACAGATACGCAGTATTTT
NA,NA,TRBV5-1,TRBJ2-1,CASSFGEGSHEQFF,TGCGCCAGCAGCTTCGGTGAGGGTTCGCATGAGCAGTTCTTC
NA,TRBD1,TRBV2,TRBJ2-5,CASSEGTGTETQYF,TGTGCCAGCAGTGAAGGGACAGGGACGGAGACCCAGTACTTC
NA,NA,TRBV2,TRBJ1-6,CASRGSPSSYNSPLHF,TGTGCCAGCAGGGGCAGCCCGAGCTCCTATAATTCACCCCTCCACTTT
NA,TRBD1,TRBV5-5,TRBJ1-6,CASSIGQGLNSPLHF,TGTGCCAGCAGCATCGGACAGGGCCTTAATTCACCCCTCCACTTT
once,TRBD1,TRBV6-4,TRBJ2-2,CASSPGTGSNTGELFF,TGTGCCAGCAGTCCCGGGACAGGGAGCAACACCGGGGAGCTGTTTTTT